Listed here are 31 T cell receptor beta chains from one sample, sequenced in a study of shared clonotypes between healthy human individuals. Generated by immunoSEQ multiplex PCR, the TCRdb table keeps only in-frame clones and is missing some. The data hold some 660,000 clones, with around 73% observed a single time. The sample taken for sequencing was memory CD4+ T cells sorted from blood. As to subset: CD45RA-negative fraction. These receptors all come from a woman in her thirties in good health.

By sample fraction, this clone is medium-sized. CDR3 nucleotide sequence: TGTGCCAGCAGCTTAGCTGCGGACAGGGATGATCAGCCCCAGCATTTT. As protein: CASSLAADRDDQPQHF. The rearrangement links TRBV7-6 to TRBJ1-5; 8 bases align to TRBD1. Germline-derived CDR1 and CDR2 are SGHVS and FNYEAQ. CDR3 length equals 16 residues. Losses at the gene ends were 0 bases for V and 5 bases for J; bases not matched to a gene: 6. The whole variable domain, filled in from reference TRBV7-6 and TRBJ1-5, reads GAGVSQSPRYKVTKRGQDVALRCDPISGHVSLYWYRQALGQGPEFLTYFNYEAQQDKSGLPNDRFSAERPEGSISTLTIQRTEQRDSAMYRCASSLAADRDDQPQHFGDGTRLSIL.

About this clone itself: Other DNA sequences within the sample encode an identical CDR3. This sequence joins TRBV2 and TRBJ1-5, with TRBD1 identical over 7 bases. The V segment lost 4 bases and the J segment 0 bases; nucleotides outside the gene matches: 9. Germline CDR1 is SNHLY and CDR2 is FYNNEI. The CDR3 loop spans 17 amino acids. The CDR3 nucleotides read TGTGCCAGCAGTGCGGGGGGACAGAGCTATAGCAATCAGCCCCAGCATTTT. It encodes CASSAGGQSYSNQPQHF.

This chain joins TRBV5-1 and TRBJ2-3, with D maybe TRBD2 (5 bases). Germline CDR1 SGHRS, CDR2 YFSETQ. The CDR3 covers 16 residues. V was shortened by 0 bases and J by 3 bases, with 14 bases between the two germline ends. Here the CDR3 reads CASSLEVQLATDTQYF. CDR3 sequence (DNA): TGCGCCAGCAGCTTGGAGGTACAGCTAGCAACAGATACGCAGTATTTT.

The chain couples TRBV11-1 to TRBJ2-7; 7 positions match TRBD2. CDR1 and CDR2 from the germline V gene are SGHAT and FQDESV (reference sequence). Trimming cost V 5 bases and J 4 bases; bases outside gene matches: 8. This CDR3 comprises 14 residues. Here the CDR3 DNA reads TGTGCCAGCAGCACCCAGCGGGACGGGTACGAGCAGTACTTC. Encoded protein: CASSTQRDGYEQYF.

V and J are TRBV28 and TRBJ1-1; 9 nucleotides agree with TRBD1. The CDR3 covers 15 residues. Unmatched junction bases numbered 7, after V lost 7 bases and J lost 1 base. Germline-derived CDR1 and CDR2 are MDHEN and SYDVKM. Here the CDR3 reads CASTGTGPQNTEAFF. CDR3 DNA sequence: TGTGCCAGCACAGGGACAGGGCCCCAGAACACTGAAGCTTTCTTT.

The gene calls are TRBV28 and TRBJ2-7, with 8 bases matching TRBD1. V gave up 11 bases and J gave up 6 bases; unmatched junction bases: 15. Per the germline V gene, CDR1 is MDHEN and CDR2 is SYDVKM. The CDR3 has 14 residues. DNA of the CDR3: TGTGCCGTATCTCCGGGACAGGTCATAATCGAGCAGTACTTC. Protein sequence: CAVSPGQVIIEQYF.

This clone was observed once. The chain joins TRBV9 to TRBJ2-1; TRBD2 matches 10 bases. CDR1 and CDR2 from the germline V gene are SGDLS and YYNGEE. With V trimmed by 2 bases and J by 5 bases, 1 base remained unmatched. The CDR3 totals 14 residues. For the CDR3, the DNA is TGTGCCAGCAGCGTTGGACTAGCGGACAATGAGCAGTTCTTC. It translates to CASSVGLADNEQFF.

This clone occurred a few times. The V gene is TRBV28, the J gene TRBJ1-3; unclear D gene. The germline V gene has CDR1 MDHEN and CDR2 SYDVKM. The germline V and J ends were trimmed by 6 bases and 7 bases, with 19 bases remaining between them. This CDR3 has 15 residues. The CDR3 spells CASRDTRPTRNTIYF. In DNA form, the CDR3 reads TGTGCCAGCAGGGATACCCGACCAACTCGGAACACCATATATTTT.

This chain joins TRBV7-7 and TRBJ1-1, with TRBD1 identical over 8 bases. Germline V gene sequence: CDR1 SSHAT, CDR2 FNYEAQ (reference sequence). This CDR3 region has 13 residues. V shed 5 bases, J shed 5 bases, and the junction held 4 bases outside the gene matches. The CDR3 region has the DNA TGTGCCAGCAGCACCAACAGGGGGACTGAAGCTTTCTTT. Its translation: CASSTNRGTEAFF.

The table lists this clone with a few counts. V is TRBV7-2 and J is TRBJ2-4, with D unresolved. In germline, CDR1 is SGHTA, CDR2 FQGNSA. CDR3 length: 13 residues. The V end was cut by 4 bases, the J end by 13 bases, with 17 bases between. The CDR3 DNA sequence: TGTGCCAGCAGCTCCTATCTGGACCCATCACAGTACTTC. Translated: CASSSYLDPSQYF.

This chain joins TRBV18 and TRBJ1-5; TRBD1 matches at 7 bases. This CDR3 comprises 14 residues. Germline values: CDR1 KGHSH, CDR2 LQKENI. Trimming at V came to 3 bases and at J to 6 bases, leaving 5 bases not matched to a gene. The CDR3 loop reads CASSPGTASQPQHF. The DNA for the CDR3 is TGTGCCAGCTCACCCGGGACAGCTAGTCAGCCCCAGCATTTT.

The chain is built from TRBV5-1 and TRBJ1-5; D possibly corresponds to TRBD1 (5 bases). CDR3 length equals 15 residues. V was clipped by 3 bases and J by 1 base, with 11 bases between them. Per the germline V gene, CDR1 is SGHRS and CDR2 is YFSETQ. This CDR3 reads CASSSPRGSNQPQHF. The CDR3 coding sequence is TGCGCCAGCAGCTCCCCCCGGGGGAGCAATCAGCCCCAGCATTTT.

This chain links TRBV6-1 with TRBJ2-5, with 11 bases matching TRBD2. The CDR3 extends over 15 amino acids. J was trimmed by 0 bases and V by 5 bases; bases with no gene match: 2. Germline values: CDR1 MNHNS, CDR2 SASEGT. As DNA, the CDR3 is TGTGCCAGCAGTCCGGGACTAGCGGACCAAGAGACCCAGTACTTC. It encodes CASSPGLADQETQYF.

This clone showed up many times. The chain combines TRBV27 with TRBJ1-1; no clear D gene. Germline V gene sequence: CDR1 MNHEY, CDR2 SMNVEV (reference sequence). Trimming shortened V by 5 bases and J by 0 bases, and 22 bases separated the two germline ends. The CDR3 extends over 18 amino acids. Here the CDR3 reads CASSPSRAPWGLNTEAFF. CDR3 nucleotides: TGTGCCAGCAGTCCCTCTCGGGCCCCTTGGGGTTTGAACACTGAAGCTTTCTTT.

The chain recombines TRBV4-1 with TRBJ2-1; D is possibly TRBD2 (6 bases). Trimming removed 5 bases at V and 4 bases at J, with 18 bases between. Per the germline V gene, CDR1 is MGHRA and CDR2 is YSYEKL. The CDR3 has 16 residues. CDR3 protein: CASSEFRDSAYNEQFF. The CDR3 DNA is TGCGCCAGCAGCGAATTCCGGGACTCGGCGTACAATGAGCAGTTCTTC.

The chain is built from TRBV12-5 and TRBJ1-1; D is uncertain. Deletions cut 6 bases from V and 6 bases from J, with 11 bases between. This CDR3 region has 12 residues. Germline-derived CDR1 and CDR2 are LGHNT and FRNRAP. CDR3 coding DNA: TGTGCTAGTGGCACCGGTTTGTCTGAAGCTTTCTTT. Its protein is CASGTGLSEAFF.

This clone was found many times. Different DNA sequences within this sample yield the same CDR3. The rearrangement joins TRBV28 to TRBJ2-5, with D perhaps TRBD2 (6 bases). Between the trimmed V and J ends, which lost 6 bases and 1 base, there was a span of 9 bases. CDR3 size: 13 residues. CDR1 and CDR2 (germline): MDHEN, SYDVKM. The CDR3 DNA reads as TGTGCCAGCAGATGGGGGGTCCAAGAGACCCAGTACTTC. Encoded protein: CASRWGVQETQYF.

The CDR3 protein is CARGGQAETEAFF. The DNA of the CDR3 is TGTGCCAGAGGTGGGCAGGCTGAAACTGAAGCTTTCTTT. The chain couples TRBV2 to TRBJ1-1; no clear D. Germline lookup yields CDR1 SNHLY and CDR2 FYNNEI. Trimming removed 9 bases at V and 5 bases at J, with 16 bases between. This CDR3 comprises 13 residues.

The rearrangement links TRBV28 to TRBJ2-1; tentatively, D is TRBD1 (6 bases). The CDR3 spans 15 residues. Germline CDR1 and CDR2: MDHEN and SYDVKM. V lost 2 bases to trimming and J lost 9 bases, with 17 bases between them. CDR3 amino acids: CASSLHTTGSTEQFF. For the CDR3, the DNA is TGTGCCAGCAGTTTACACACAACAGGGTCTACTGAGCAGTTCTTC.

The sample holds a few counts of this clone. The chain is built from TRBV5-1 and TRBJ1-3; D is undetermined. V lost 1 base, J lost 0 bases, and 8 bases lay in between. Per the germline V gene, CDR1 is SGHRS and CDR2 is YFSETQ. This CDR3 spans 15 amino acids. In DNA form, the CDR3 reads TGCGCCAGCAGCTTGTCAAAACCCTCTGGAAACACCATATATTTT. Its protein product is CASSLSKPSGNTIYF.

The V and J genes are TRBV21-1 and TRBJ1-2. TRBV21-1 is noted as a pseudogene. The CDR3 has 13 amino acids. In nucleotides, the CDR3 is TGTGCCAGCAGCATGGGGGACGGCCAGGGCTACACCTTC. Protein: CASSMGDGQGYTF.

The CDR3 DNA sequence: TGTGCCAGCAGTTATACGGGGACCTATGGCTACACCTTC. This gives the protein CASSYTGTYGYTF. The rearrangement links TRBV28 to TRBJ1-2; perhaps TRBD1 as D (5 bases). V was cut by 4 bases and J by 4 bases, with 10 bases left in between. Germline values: CDR1 MDHEN, CDR2 SYDVKM. The CDR3 extends over 13 amino acids.

The chain recombines TRBV2 with TRBJ2-1; 12 bases fit TRBD2. With 10 bases clipped from V and 5 bases from J, the junction kept 3 bases outside the gene matches. Germline values: CDR1 SNHLY, CDR2 FYNNEI. This CDR3 spans 13 amino acids. For the CDR3, the DNA is TGTGCCACCGGGACTAGCGGGCACAATGAGCAGTTCTTC. It codes for CATGTSGHNEQFF.

This CDR3 is CSVSGGRARSYEQYF. CDR3 nucleotides: TGCAGCGTTAGCGGAGGAAGGGCCCGTTCCTACGAGCAGTACTTC. The V gene is TRBV29-1, the J gene TRBJ2-7; the D gene is possibly TRBD2 (5 bases). Germline V gene lookup returns CDR1 SQVTM and CDR2 ANQGSEA. The length of the CDR3 is 15 residues. V lost 5 bases, J lost 1 base, and 18 bases lay in between.

The chain links TRBV15 to TRBJ2-3; D possibly corresponds to TRBD1 (5 bases). Germline values: CDR1 LNHNV, CDR2 YYDKDF (reference sequence). The CDR3 has 14 residues. V was shortened by 0 bases and J by 5 bases, with 9 bases between the two germline ends. The CDR3 DNA sequence: TGTGCCACCAGCAGAGATGGAAGGGGAGATACGCAGTATTTT. As protein: CATSRDGRGDTQYF. The entire variable domain, with the rest obtained from reference TRBV15 and TRBJ2-3, is as follows: DAMVIQNPRYQVTQFGKPVTLSCSQTLNHNVMYWYQQKSSQAPKLLFHYYDKDFNNEADTPDNFQSRRPNTSFCFLDIRSPGLGDTAMYLCATSRDGRGDTQYFGPGTRLTVL.

Only a few counts were recorded for this clone. The chain uses TRBV7-2 and TRBJ1-1; 7 bases agree with TRBD1. After removal of 5 bases from V and 1 base from J, the junction contained 7 bases not matched to a gene. This CDR3 region has 15 residues. Germline lookup yields CDR1 SGHTA and CDR2 FQGNSA. CDR3 sequence: CASSIDRAGNTEAFF. The CDR3, as DNA: TGTGCCAGCAGCATCGACAGGGCTGGGAACACTGAAGCTTTCTTT.

This clone was observed once. This sample includes further DNA sequences coding for the same CDR3. The chain recombines TRBV19 with TRBJ1-1, with a tentative D call TRBD1 (6 bases). Trimming removed 5 bases from V and 2 bases from J, with 12 bases in between. CDR3 length equals 14 residues. Germline loops: CDR1 LNHDA, CDR2 SQIVND (reference sequence). CDR3 region: CASSPRGGNTEAFF. DNA of the CDR3: TGTGCCAGTAGTCCCAGGGGTGGTAACACTGAAGCTTTCTTT.

This clone was counted a single time. J is TRBJ2-4 and V is TRBV5-1, with 7 nucleotides matching TRBD1. This CDR3 region has 15 residues. In germline, CDR1 is SGHRS, CDR2 YFSETQ. Losses at the gene ends were 4 bases for V and 6 bases for J; bases not matched to a gene: 10. Here the CDR3 reads CASSPGQEGGNIQYF. The CDR3 DNA reads TGCGCCAGCAGCCCAGGACAGGAAGGAGGAAACATTCAGTACTTC.

This clone was seen just once. The chain is built from TRBV27 and TRBJ1-2; 8 nucleotides match TRBD1. The germline CDR1 and CDR2 sequences are MNHEY and SMNVEV (reference sequence). Losses at the gene ends were 5 bases for V and 6 bases for J; bases not matched to a gene: 11. CDR3 length: 15 amino acids. The CDR3 region has the DNA TGTGCCAGCAGTCCCCCAAGCAGGGGGCTAGATGGCTACACCTTC. Translation gives CASSPPSRGLDGYTF.

Ten or more counts support this clone. Distinct nucleotide sequences in the sample also encode this CDR3. The genes are TRBV28 and TRBJ1-5; D is perhaps TRBD1 (5 bases). Germline values: CDR1 MDHEN, CDR2 SYDVKM. V was cut by 7 bases and J by 0 bases, with 10 bases left in between. The CDR3 runs to 14 residues. DNA of the CDR3: TGTGCCAGCAAGCAGGGTGGTAGCAATCAGCCCCAGCATTTT. Its protein product is CASKQGGSNQPQHF.

This chain connects TRBV2 to TRBJ2-2; 7 bases align to TRBD2. V dropped 8 bases and J dropped 6; count of bases not matched to a gene: 12. The CDR3 runs to 15 residues. Germline lookup yields CDR1 SNHLY and CDR2 FYNNEI. The CDR3 nucleotides read TGTGCCAGCGATCTCGGACTAGTTACATCCGGGGAGCTGTTTTTT. This translates into CASDLGLVTSGELFF. Based on the CDR3 plus reference TRBV2 and TRBJ2-2, the full variable domain is EPEVTQTPSHQVTQMGQEVILRCVPISNHLYFYWYRQILGQKVEFLVSFYNNEISEKSEIFDDQFSVERPDGSNFTLKIRSTKLEDSAMYFCASDLGLVTSGELFFGEGSRLTVL.